The 11 T cell receptor beta chains listed next were all sequenced from one sample in a study of CD8+ T cells in alopecia areata. Treatment noted: oral pan-JAK inhibitor, 5-10 mg twice daily. Reverse transcription of extracted RNA yielded cDNA, which provided the sequencing template. Assay used: immunoSEQ multiplex PCR; TCRdb lists only in-frame clones, some missing. This sample has some 200,000 clones; about 50% occur once, and the top ten carry more than 1.5%. The starting material was CD4+ T cells sorted from blood, obtained at week 4, from a patient treated with tofacitinib. These receptors came from a human donor with alopecia areata.

This clone was seen a few times. CDR3 in amino acids: CASSPQGLNTGELFF. The CDR3 DNA follows: TGTGCCAGCAGCCCTCAGGGGTTAAACACCGGGGAGCTGTTTTTT. The chain links TRBV5-4 to TRBJ2-2, with a weak D call TRBD1 (6 bases). The germline gives CDR1 SGHNT, CDR2 YYREEE (reference sequence). The CDR3 consists of 15 residues. V lost 4 bases and J 2 bases, leaving 12 bases between the germline ends.

This chain uses TRBV7-2 with TRBJ2-5; 8 bases line up with TRBD1. Germline-derived CDR1 and CDR2 are SGHTA and FQGNSA. The CDR3 is 15 amino acids. V was pared by 4 bases and J by 5 bases, with 9 bases of the junction left unmatched. The CDR3 DNA follows: TGTGCCAGCAGCTGGCGGACAGGGCCGGGGGAGACCCAGTACTTC. It translates to CASSWRTGPGETQYF.

The chain couples TRBV13 to TRBJ2-7, with a weak D call TRBD2 (5 bases). Germline loops: CDR1 PRHDT, CDR2 FYEKMQ (reference sequence). The V end was cut by 0 bases, the J end by 7 bases, with 10 bases between. This CDR3 has 13 amino acids. CDR3 coding DNA: TGTGCCAGCAGCTTAGGGGAGGAGCGGGAGCAGTACTTC. The encoded protein is CASSLGEEREQYF.

V usage is TRBV30 and J usage is TRBJ2-7; D is unclear. CDR1 GTSNPN and CDR2 SVGIG come from the germline V gene (reference sequence). V gave up 2 bases and J gave up 2 bases, with 10 bases separating them. The CDR3 contains 13 residues. The CDR3 DNA reads as TGTGCCTGGAGTTCCTCTGGGGCCTACGAGCAGTACTTC. Protein product: CAWSSSGAYEQYF.

This clone came up a few times. This chain uses TRBV2 with TRBJ2-3, with D possibly matching TRBD1 (6 bases). Trimming cost V 6 bases and J 10 bases, with 11 bases left between them. Germline CDR1 is SNHLY and CDR2 is FYNNEI. The CDR3 contains 11 residues. Written as DNA, the CDR3 is TGTGCCAGCAGACAGGGCTTGTCGCAGTATTTT. As protein: CASRQGLSQYF.

The chain has TRBV5-1 and TRBJ1-1, with a weak D call TRBD1 (5 bases). Deletions cut 0 bases from V and 0 bases from J, with 9 bases between. The V gene's germline CDR1 is SGHRS and CDR2 YFSETQ. This CDR3 comprises 15 residues. The CDR3 region has the DNA TGCGCCAGCAGCTTGGGACAGAGCATGAACACTGAAGCTTTCTTT. Protein: CASSLGQSMNTEAFF.

The chain links TRBV7-8 to TRBJ2-7, with TRBD2 as a possible D gene (7 bases). The CDR3 contains 15 residues. V lost 4 bases and J 3 bases, leaving 16 bases between the germline ends. In germline, CDR1 is SGHVS, CDR2 FQNEAQ. CDR3 in amino acids: CASSYGGQGNYEQYF. CDR3 bases: TGTGCCAGCAGCTACGGGGGGCAGGGAAACTACGAGCAGTACTTC.

This clone was seen only a few times. The chain links TRBV11-2 to TRBJ2-2; 8 nucleotides agree with TRBD1. After removal of 3 bases from V and 6 bases from J, the junction contained 3 bases not matched to a gene. CDR1 is SGHAT and CDR2 is FQNNGV in the germline V gene. The CDR3 sequence is 14 residues long. The chain's CDR3 is CASSFGQGSGELFF. The CDR3 DNA sequence: TGTGCCAGCAGCTTCGGACAGGGCTCCGGGGAGCTGTTTTTT.

This clone was observed a few times. The gene calls are TRBV15 and TRBJ1-1; D gene unclear. CDR3 length equals 14 residues. V was clipped by 1 base and J by 4 bases, with 10 bases between them. Germline values: CDR1 LNHNV, CDR2 YYDKDF (reference sequence). The chain's CDR3 is CATSRASHSTEAFF. CDR3 in DNA: TGTGCCACCAGCAGAGCTAGCCACTCCACTGAAGCTTTCTTT.

Only a few counts were recorded for this clone. The V and J genes are TRBV5-5 and TRBJ1-2; D is perhaps TRBD1 (6 bases). The germline gives CDR1 SGHKS, CDR2 YYEKEE (reference sequence). The CDR3 totals 14 residues. V was cut by 3 bases and J by 4 bases, with 13 bases left in between. As DNA, the CDR3 is TGTGCCAGCAGCTGGAGGGACACCAGCTATGGCTACACCTTC. It translates to CASSWRDTSYGYTF.

This clone has only a few counts. This chain connects TRBV10-3 to TRBJ1-2, with 10 bases aligning to TRBD1. J lost 7 bases, V lost 7 bases, and 9 bases had no gene match. Germline V gene sequence: CDR1 ENHRY, CDR2 SYGVKD. The CDR3 covers 14 residues. CDR3 sequence (DNA): TGTGCCATCACCGAGACAGGGGGCACAAGTGGCTACACCTTC. Protein: CAITETGGTSGYTF.